The clone carrying this T cell receptor (beta chain) came up once. This entry belongs to a study of Tregs in tolerant kidney transplant recipients. The data were produced by immunoSEQ multiplex PCR, yet TCRdb's version contains in-frame clones alone and is incomplete. Of about 240,000 clones listed, around 82% are singletons. V lost 5 bases and J lost 7, with 18 bases in between. The CDR3 extends over 14 amino acids. CDR1 and CDR2 (germline): SGHTA, FQGNSA. The sequenced sample consisted of CD4+ T cells from blood. The source of this sequence is a human donor in good health. V and J are TRBV7-2 and TRBJ2-7, with D perhaps matching TRBD2 (7 bases). CDR3 residues: CASSPGGGAKEQYF. In nucleotides, the CDR3 is TGTGCCAGCAGCCCGGGGGGCGGGGCGAAAGAGCAGTACTTC.